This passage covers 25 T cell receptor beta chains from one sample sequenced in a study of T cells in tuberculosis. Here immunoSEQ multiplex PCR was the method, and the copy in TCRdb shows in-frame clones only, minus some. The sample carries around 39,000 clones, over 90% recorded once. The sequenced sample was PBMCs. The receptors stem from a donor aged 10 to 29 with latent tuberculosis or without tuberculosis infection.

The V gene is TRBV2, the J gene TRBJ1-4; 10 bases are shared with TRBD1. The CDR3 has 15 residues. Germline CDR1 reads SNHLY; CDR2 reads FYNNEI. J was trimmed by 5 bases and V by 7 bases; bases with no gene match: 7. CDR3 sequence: CASTPGTGENEKLFF. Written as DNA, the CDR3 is TGTGCCAGCACCCCGGGGACAGGGGAGAATGAAAAACTGTTTTTT.

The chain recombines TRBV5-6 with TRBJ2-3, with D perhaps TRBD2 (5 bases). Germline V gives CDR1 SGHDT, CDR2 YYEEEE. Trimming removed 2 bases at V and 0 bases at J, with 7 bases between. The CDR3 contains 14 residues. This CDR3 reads CASSFRTSTDTQYF. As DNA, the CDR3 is TGTGCCAGCAGCTTCAGGACTAGCACAGATACGCAGTATTTT.

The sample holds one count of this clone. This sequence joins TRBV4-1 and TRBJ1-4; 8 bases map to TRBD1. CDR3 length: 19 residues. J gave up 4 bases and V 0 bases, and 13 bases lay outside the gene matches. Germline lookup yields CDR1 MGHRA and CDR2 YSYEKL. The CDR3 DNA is TGCGCCAGCAGCCAAGAGATGTCGGGACAGGTGGTGCATAATGAAAAACTGTTTTTT. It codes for CASSQEMSGQVVHNEKLFF.

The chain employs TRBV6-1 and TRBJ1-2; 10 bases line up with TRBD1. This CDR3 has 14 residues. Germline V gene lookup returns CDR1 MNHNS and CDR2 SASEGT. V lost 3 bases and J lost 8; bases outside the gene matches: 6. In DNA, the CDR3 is TGTGCCAGCAGTGAGGGACAGGGGTCCATCGGCTACACCTTC. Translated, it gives CASSEGQGSIGYTF.

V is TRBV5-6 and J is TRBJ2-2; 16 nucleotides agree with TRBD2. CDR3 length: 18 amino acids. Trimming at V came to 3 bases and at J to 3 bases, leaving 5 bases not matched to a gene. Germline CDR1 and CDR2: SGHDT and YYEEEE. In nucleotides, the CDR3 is TGTGCCAGCAGCTACCCGGGACTAGCGGGGGGGGACACCGGGGAGCTGTTTTTT. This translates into CASSYPGLAGGDTGELFF.

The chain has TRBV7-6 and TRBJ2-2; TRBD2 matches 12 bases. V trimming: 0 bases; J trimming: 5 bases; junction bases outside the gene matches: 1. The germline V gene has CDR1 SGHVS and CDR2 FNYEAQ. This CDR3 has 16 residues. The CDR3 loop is CASSLATSGGTGELFF. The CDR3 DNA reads TGTGCCAGCAGCTTAGCGACTAGCGGGGGTACCGGGGAGCTGTTTTTT.

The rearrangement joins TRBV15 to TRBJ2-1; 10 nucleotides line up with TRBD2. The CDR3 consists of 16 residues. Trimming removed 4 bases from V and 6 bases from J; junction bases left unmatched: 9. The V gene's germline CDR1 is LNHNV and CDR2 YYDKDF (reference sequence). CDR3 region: CATSKSAGGPLNEQFF. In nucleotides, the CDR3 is TGTGCCACCAGCAAATCAGCGGGGGGGCCTCTCAATGAGCAGTTCTTC.

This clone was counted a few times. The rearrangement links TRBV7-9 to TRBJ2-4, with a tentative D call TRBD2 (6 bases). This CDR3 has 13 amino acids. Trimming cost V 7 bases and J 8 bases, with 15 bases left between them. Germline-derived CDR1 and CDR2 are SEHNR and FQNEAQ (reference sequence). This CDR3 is CASTLGGWHIQYF. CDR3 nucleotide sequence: TGTGCCAGCACTTTGGGGGGTTGGCACATTCAGTACTTC.

CDR3 bases: TGTGCCAGCAGCCCCAGCCGGGGGGGATTGGAGACCCAGTACTTC. The encoded protein is CASSPSRGGLETQYF. The chain recombines TRBV5-6 with TRBJ2-5; 8 bases fit TRBD2. CDR3 size: 15 residues. Looked up from germline, CDR1 is SGHDT and CDR2 is YYEEEE. The junction had 10 bases not matched to a gene; V was cut back by 4 bases and J by 5 bases.

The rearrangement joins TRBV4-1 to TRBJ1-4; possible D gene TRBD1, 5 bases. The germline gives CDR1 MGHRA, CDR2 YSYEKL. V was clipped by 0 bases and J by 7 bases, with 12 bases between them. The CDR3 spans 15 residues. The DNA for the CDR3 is TGCGCCAGCAGCCAAGAGGGACTCGGGGGTGAAAAACTGTTTTTT. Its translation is CASSQEGLGGEKLFF.

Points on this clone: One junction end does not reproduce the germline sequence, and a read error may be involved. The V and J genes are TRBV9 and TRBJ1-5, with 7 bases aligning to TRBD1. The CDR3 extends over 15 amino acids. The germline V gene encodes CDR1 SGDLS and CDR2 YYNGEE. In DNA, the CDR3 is TGTGCCAGCAGCGCTCGGGACAGATTCTCTTGTCCGCGGGATTTT. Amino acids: CASSARDRFSCPRDF.

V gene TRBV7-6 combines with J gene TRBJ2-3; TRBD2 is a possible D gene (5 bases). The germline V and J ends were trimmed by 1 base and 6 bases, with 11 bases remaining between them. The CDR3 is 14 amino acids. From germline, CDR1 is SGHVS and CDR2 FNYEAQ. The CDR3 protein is CASSLVLVSDTQYF. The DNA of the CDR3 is TGTGCCAGCAGCTTAGTACTAGTGTCCGATACGCAGTATTTT.

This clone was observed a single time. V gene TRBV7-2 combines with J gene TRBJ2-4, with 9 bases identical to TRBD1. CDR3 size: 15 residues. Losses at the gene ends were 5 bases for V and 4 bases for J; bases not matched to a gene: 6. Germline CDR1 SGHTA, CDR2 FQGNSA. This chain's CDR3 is CASSPFGQGKNIQYF. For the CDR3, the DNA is TGTGCCAGCAGCCCTTTCGGACAGGGGAAAAACATTCAGTACTTC.

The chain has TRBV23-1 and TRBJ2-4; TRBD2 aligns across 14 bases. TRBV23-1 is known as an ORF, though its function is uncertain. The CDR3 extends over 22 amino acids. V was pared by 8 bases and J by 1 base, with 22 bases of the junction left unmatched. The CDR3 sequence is CASRAGTRRATSGGAAKNIQYF. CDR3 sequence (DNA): TGCGCCAGCCGCGCGGGGACCAGAAGAGCGACTAGCGGGGGGGCGGCCAAAAACATTCAGTACTTC.

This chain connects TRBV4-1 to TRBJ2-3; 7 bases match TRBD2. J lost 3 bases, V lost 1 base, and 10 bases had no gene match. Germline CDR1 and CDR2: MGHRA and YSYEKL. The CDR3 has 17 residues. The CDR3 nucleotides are TGCGCCAGCAGCCAAGTCCCTGGGGGGGGGTTAACAGATACGCAGTATTTT. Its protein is CASSQVPGGGLTDTQYF.

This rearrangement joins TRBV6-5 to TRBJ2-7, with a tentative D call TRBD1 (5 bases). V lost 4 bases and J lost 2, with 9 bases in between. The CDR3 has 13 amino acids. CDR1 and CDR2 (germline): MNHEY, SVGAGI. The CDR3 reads CASSWPGTYEQYF. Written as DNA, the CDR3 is TGTGCCAGCAGTTGGCCAGGGACCTACGAGCAGTACTTC.

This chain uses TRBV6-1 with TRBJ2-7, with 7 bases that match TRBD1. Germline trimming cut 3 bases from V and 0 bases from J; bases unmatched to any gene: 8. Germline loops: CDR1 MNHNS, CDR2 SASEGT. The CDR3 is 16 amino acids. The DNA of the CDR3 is TGTGCCAGCAGTGAGCCAGGACAGGCGAGCTCCTACGAGCAGTACTTC. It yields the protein CASSEPGQASSYEQYF.

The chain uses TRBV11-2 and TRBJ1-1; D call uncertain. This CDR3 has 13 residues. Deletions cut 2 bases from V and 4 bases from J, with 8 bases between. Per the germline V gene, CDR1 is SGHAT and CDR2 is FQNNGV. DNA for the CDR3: TGTGCCAGCAGCTTACTTGGCAGCACTGAAGCTTTCTTT. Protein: CASSLLGSTEAFF.

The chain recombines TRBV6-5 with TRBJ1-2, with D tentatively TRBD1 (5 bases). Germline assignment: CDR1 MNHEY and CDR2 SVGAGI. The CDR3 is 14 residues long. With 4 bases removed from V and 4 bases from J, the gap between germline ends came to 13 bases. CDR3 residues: CASSSGTSIYGYTF. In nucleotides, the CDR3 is TGTGCCAGCAGTTCCGGGACTTCCATCTATGGCTACACCTTC.

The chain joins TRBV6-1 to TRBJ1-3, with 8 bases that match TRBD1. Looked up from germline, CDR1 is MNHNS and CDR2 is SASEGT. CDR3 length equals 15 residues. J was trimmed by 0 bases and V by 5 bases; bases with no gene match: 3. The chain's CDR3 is CASSMDRVSGNTIYF. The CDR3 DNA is TGTGCCAGCAGTATGGACAGGGTCTCTGGAAACACCATATATTTT.

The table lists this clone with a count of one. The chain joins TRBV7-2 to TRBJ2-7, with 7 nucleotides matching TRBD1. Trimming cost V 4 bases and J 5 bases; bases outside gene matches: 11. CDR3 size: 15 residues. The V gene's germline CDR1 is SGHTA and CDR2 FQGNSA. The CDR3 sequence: CASSSEPGQSHEQYF. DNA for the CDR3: TGTGCCAGCAGCTCGGAGCCGGGACAGAGTCACGAGCAGTACTTC.

The CDR3 sequence: CASSQIRQGRLSNEQFF. Here the CDR3 DNA reads TGCGCCAGCAGCCAGATAAGACAGGGGCGTCTTTCGAATGAGCAGTTCTTC. The chain carries TRBV4-3 and TRBJ2-1, with TRBD1 identical over 8 bases. This CDR3 region has 17 residues. Germline CDR1 and CDR2: LGHNA and YSLEER. J gave up 7 bases and V 3 bases, and 14 bases lay outside the gene matches.

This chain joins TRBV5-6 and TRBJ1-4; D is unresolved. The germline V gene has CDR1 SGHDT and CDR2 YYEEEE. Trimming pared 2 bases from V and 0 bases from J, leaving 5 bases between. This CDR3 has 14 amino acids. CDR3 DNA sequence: TGTGCCAGCAGCTTAGCTGCAACTAATGAAAAACTGTTTTTT. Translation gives CASSLAATNEKLFF.

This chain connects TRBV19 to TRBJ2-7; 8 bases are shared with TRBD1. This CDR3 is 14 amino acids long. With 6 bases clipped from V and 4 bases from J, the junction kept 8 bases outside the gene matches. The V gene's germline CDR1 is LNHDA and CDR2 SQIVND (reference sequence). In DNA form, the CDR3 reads TGTGCCAGTAGCGTCGAGACAGGGGCGTACGAGCAGTACTTC. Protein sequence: CASSVETGAYEQYF.

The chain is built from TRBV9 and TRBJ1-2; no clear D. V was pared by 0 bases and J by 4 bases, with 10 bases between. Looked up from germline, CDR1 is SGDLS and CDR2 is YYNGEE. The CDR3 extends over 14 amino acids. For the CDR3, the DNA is TGTGCCAGCAGCGTAGCTTTAACAGCCTATGGCTACACCTTC. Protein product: CASSVALTAYGYTF.